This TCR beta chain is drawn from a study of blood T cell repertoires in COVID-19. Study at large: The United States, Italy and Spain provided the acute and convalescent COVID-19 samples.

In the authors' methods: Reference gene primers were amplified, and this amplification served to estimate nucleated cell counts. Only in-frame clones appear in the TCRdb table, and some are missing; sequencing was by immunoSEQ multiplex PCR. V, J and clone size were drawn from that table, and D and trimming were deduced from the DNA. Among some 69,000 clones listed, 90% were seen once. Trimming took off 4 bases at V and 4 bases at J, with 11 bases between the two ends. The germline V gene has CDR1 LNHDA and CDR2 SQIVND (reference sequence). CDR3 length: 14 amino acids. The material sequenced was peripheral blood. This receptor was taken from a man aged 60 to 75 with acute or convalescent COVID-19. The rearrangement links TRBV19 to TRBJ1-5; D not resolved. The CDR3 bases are TGTGCCAGTAGTACCAGTTCGTTGAATCAGCCCCAGCATTTT. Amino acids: CASSTSSLNQPQHF.